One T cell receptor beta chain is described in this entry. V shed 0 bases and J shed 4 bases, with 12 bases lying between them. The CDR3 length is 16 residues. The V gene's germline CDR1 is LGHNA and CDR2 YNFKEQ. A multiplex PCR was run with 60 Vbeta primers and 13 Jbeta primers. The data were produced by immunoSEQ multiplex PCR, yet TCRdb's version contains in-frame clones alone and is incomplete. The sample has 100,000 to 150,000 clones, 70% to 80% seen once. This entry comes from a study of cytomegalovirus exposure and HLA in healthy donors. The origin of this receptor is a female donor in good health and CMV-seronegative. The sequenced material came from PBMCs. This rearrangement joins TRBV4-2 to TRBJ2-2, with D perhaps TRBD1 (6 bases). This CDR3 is CASSQDQGYSTGELFF. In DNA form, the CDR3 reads TGTGCCAGCAGCCAAGATCAGGGGTACTCCACCGGGGAGCTGTTTTTT.